Sequencing of this T cell receptor (beta chain) was carried out in a study of CD4 T cells in relation to SARS-CoV-2 and coronaviruses. Across the whole study: Controls used an HIV-1 Nef peptide pool or no peptide. Study observations and caveats: About 65% of donors had memory CD4+ clonotypes crossrecognizing SARS-CoV-2 and common cold coronavirus spike.

About this clone: Its antigen is as yet unknown.

Unexposed donor CD4+ T cells date from 2011-2018, before the COVID-19 pandemic. Isolation of CD4+ T cells took place after about 9 days in culture. Assay used: immunoSEQ multiplex PCR; TCRdb lists only in-frame clones, some missing. The sample shows roughly 20,000 clones, over 65% of them seen only once. CDR1 is LGHDT and CDR2 is YNNKEL in the germline V gene (reference sequence). The V end lost 5 bases, the J end lost 2 bases, and 15 bases lay between the germline ends. This CDR3 contains 15 residues. The chain couples TRBV3-1 (or the pseudogene TRBV3-2) to TRBJ1-1, with TRBD1 as a possible D gene (5 bases). Sequencing input: CD4+ T cells from PBMCs, cultured in vitro. This clonotype was obtained from a human donor in good health. CDR3 in amino acids: CASSAPAGGNTEAFF. The CDR3 DNA reads as TGTGCCAGCAGCGCCCCAGCGGGGGGTAACACTGAAGCTTTCTTT.